These T cell receptor beta chains were read from a single sample in a study of CD8+CD57+ T cells in acquired aplastic anemia. TCRdb re-called the reads with MiXCR, one entry per CDR3 protein. The sample holds some 180,000 distinct CDR3 sequences; under 55% are singletons and the top ten take about 2.9%. Sequenced material: sorted CD4+, CD8+, or CD8+CD57+ T cells (not recorded which) from PBMCs. The source of these receptors is a human donor in good health. CDR3s include the opening cysteine and the closing phenylalanine or tryptophan. D genes are given only for firm matches. Size tells how often a clone was seen (once, few, many) or the class of an expanded clone, and some rows leave it out.

V gene: TRBV19
D gene: TRBD2
clone size: many
J gene: TRBJ2-1
CDR3 DNA: TGTGCCAGTAGTACCACGGGGAGCGGGAGCTACAATGAGCAGTTCTTC
CDR3 protein: CASSTTGSGSYNEQFF

V gene: TRBV2
D gene: NA
clone size: many
J gene: TRBJ2-5
CDR3 DNA: TGTGCCAGCATTCTCGGGACTCTAAAACAAAAAGAGACCCAGTACTTC
CDR3 protein: CASILGTLKQKETQYF

V gene: TRBV25-1
D gene: NA
clone size: NA
J gene: TRBJ1-2
CDR3 DNA: TGTGCCAGCAGCTTCTCAGGGTCTATCTACACCTTC
CDR3 protein: CASSFSGSIYTF

V gene: TRBV7-2
D gene: NA
clone size: NA
J gene: TRBJ1-3
CDR3 DNA: TGTGCCAGCAGCTTAGAAGGGCGGAACACCATATATTTT
CDR3 protein: CASSLEGRNTIYF

V gene: TRBV27
D gene: NA
clone size: few
J gene: TRBJ2-3
CDR3 DNA: TGTGCCAGCAGTTTAGGGGACACAGCAGATACGCAGTATTTT
CDR3 protein: CASSLGDTADTQYF

V gene: TRBV11-2
D gene: TRBD2
clone size: NA
J gene: TRBJ2-7
CDR3 DNA: TGTGCCAGCAGCTCCCGGCTAGCGGGAGGGTCCTACGAGCAGTACTTC
CDR3 protein: CASSSRLAGGSYEQYF

V gene: TRBV14
D gene: NA
clone size: NA
J gene: TRBJ2-5
CDR3 DNA: TGTGCCAGCAGCCAAGTTAGGGCCTTACAAGAGACCCAGTACTTC
CDR3 protein: CASSQVRALQETQYF

V gene: TRBV10-3
D gene: NA
clone size: few
J gene: TRBJ2-6
CDR3 DNA: TGTGCCATCAGTGATATTCACACTGAAGCTTTC
CDR3 protein: CAISDIHTEAF

V gene: TRBV4-2
D gene: NA
clone size: few
J gene: TRBJ1-1
CDR3 DNA: TGTGCCAGCAGCCAAGTTGGACCGGACACTGAAGCTTTCTTT
CDR3 protein: CASSQVGPDTEAFF

V gene: TRBV2
D gene: NA
clone size: NA
J gene: TRBJ1-5
CDR3 DNA: TGTGCCAGCAGTGAAGCGCAATGGCCCCAGCATTTT
CDR3 protein: CASSEAQWPQHF

V gene: TRBV24-1
D gene: TRBD2
clone size: NA
J gene: TRBJ2-7
CDR3 DNA: TGTGCCACCAGTGATCGACTAGCGGGGGTTTCCTACGAGCAGTACTTC
CDR3 protein: CATSDRLAGVSYEQYF

V gene: TRBV10-3
D gene: NA
clone size: NA
J gene: TRBJ2-3
CDR3 DNA: TGTGCCATCAGTCTGGCCCGGGGCGACACTACAGATACGCAGTATTTT
CDR3 protein: CAISLARGDTTDTQYF

V gene: TRBV3-1
D gene: NA
clone size: many
J gene: TRBJ1-2
CDR3 DNA: TGTGCCAGCAGCCAACCAGGACAGACTTATGGCTACACCTTC
CDR3 protein: CASSQPGQTYGYTF

V gene: TRBV12-3/TRBV12-4
D gene: TRBD2
clone size: NA
J gene: TRBJ2-7
CDR3 DNA: TGTGCCAGCAGTAGGACTAGCGGGTCCAGCTCCTACGAGCAGTACTTC
CDR3 protein: CASSRTSGSSSYEQYF

V gene: TRBV15
D gene: NA
clone size: NA
J gene: TRBJ2-5
CDR3 DNA: TGTGCCACCAGCAGCCCCGGTATTGGCAGCCAGCAAGAGACCCAGTACTTC
CDR3 protein: CATSSPGIGSQQETQYF

V gene: TRBV19
D gene: NA
clone size: NA
J gene: TRBJ2-3
CDR3 DNA: TGTGCCAGTAGTCGGGACTTCGATACGCAGTATTTT
CDR3 protein: CASSRDFDTQYF

V gene: TRBV4-1
D gene: TRBD2
clone size: NA
J gene: TRBJ2-7
CDR3 DNA: TGCGCCAGCAGCCAAGCCAGCGGGGTCTACGAGCAGTACTTC
CDR3 protein: CASSQASGVYEQYF

V gene: TRBV10-3
D gene: NA
clone size: NA
J gene: TRBJ2-7
CDR3 DNA: TGTGCCATCAGTGCTGGGGGACTCCCCCCCTACGAGCAGTACTTC
CDR3 protein: CAISAGGLPPYEQYF

V gene: TRBV10-3
D gene: NA
clone size: once
J gene: TRBJ2-7
CDR3 DNA: TGTGCCACCGCGACGGTGGGGGAGCAGTACTTC
CDR3 protein: CATATVGEQYF

V gene: TRBV6-1
D gene: TRBD1
clone size: few
J gene: TRBJ1-2
CDR3 DNA: TGTGCCAGCAGTCGATTGGGACAGAACTATGGCTACACCTTC
CDR3 protein: CASSRLGQNYGYTF

V gene: TRBV10-3
D gene: TRBD2
clone size: NA
J gene: TRBJ2-1
CDR3 DNA: TGTGCCATCAGAAGACTAGCGGGAAACAATGAGCAGTTCTTC
CDR3 protein: CAIRRLAGNNEQFF

V gene: TRBV7-9
D gene: TRBD2
clone size: NA
J gene: TRBJ2-5
CDR3 DNA: TGTGCCAGCAGCACAAGCGGGATGAGAGAGACCCAGTACTTC
CDR3 protein: CASSTSGMRETQYF

V gene: TRBV20-1
D gene: NA
clone size: few
J gene: TRBJ2-7
CDR3 DNA: TGCAGTGCTAGAGGTGAGGGTAGCTCCGAAGTTGGGGAGCAGTACTTC
CDR3 protein: CSARGEGSSEVGEQYF

V gene: TRBV20-1
D gene: TRBD2
clone size: many
J gene: TRBJ2-7
CDR3 DNA: TGCAGTGCTAACCGACCGGGACTAGCGGGAAGCTCCTACGAGCAGTACTTC
CDR3 protein: CSANRPGLAGSSYEQYF

V gene: TRBV5-4
D gene: NA
clone size: once
J gene: TRBJ1-1
CDR3 DNA: TGTGCCAGCAGCGACCCACAAACCATGAACACTGAAGCTTTCTTT
CDR3 protein: CASSDPQTMNTEAFF

V gene: TRBV20-1
D gene: NA
clone size: many
J gene: TRBJ2-7
CDR3 DNA: TGCAGTGCTAAAGTGGGACTGAACTACGAGCAGTACTTC
CDR3 protein: CSAKVGLNYEQYF

V gene: TRBV5-1
D gene: NA
clone size: NA
J gene: TRBJ2-2
CDR3 DNA: TGCGCCAGCAGCTTGCTGGCGAAGGGGGGCACCGGGGAGCTGTTTTTT
CDR3 protein: CASSLLAKGGTGELFF

V gene: TRBV7-2
D gene: NA
clone size: NA
J gene: TRBJ1-5
CDR3 DNA: TGTGCCAGCAGCTTAGCGCGTGGGTCCGGCAATCAGCCCCAGCATTTT
CDR3 protein: CASSLARGSGNQPQHF

V gene: TRBV6-5
D gene: NA
clone size: NA
J gene: TRBJ2-7
CDR3 DNA: TGTGCCAGCAGTTACTCGAGGTTCTCCTACGAGCAGTACTTC
CDR3 protein: CASSYSRFSYEQYF

V gene: TRBV24-1
D gene: NA
clone size: NA
J gene: TRBJ1-1
CDR3 DNA: TGTGCCACCAGTGACGGATTGGACACTGAAGCTTTCTTT
CDR3 protein: CATSDGLDTEAFF

V gene: TRBV14
D gene: TRBD2
clone size: many
J gene: TRBJ2-7
CDR3 DNA: TGTGCCAGCAGCACGGGACTAGCGGGGGCCTACGAGCAGTACTTC
CDR3 protein: CASSTGLAGAYEQYF

V gene: TRBV2
D gene: NA
clone size: NA
J gene: TRBJ2-7
CDR3 DNA: TGTGCCAGCAGACCGGAGTCCTACGAGCAGTACTTC
CDR3 protein: CASRPESYEQYF

V gene: TRBV20-1
D gene: NA
clone size: many
J gene: TRBJ2-4
CDR3 DNA: TGCAGTGCTAGATCAGGGAACATTCAGTACTTC
CDR3 protein: CSARSGNIQYF

V gene: TRBV7-3
D gene: NA
clone size: NA
J gene: TRBJ2-1
CDR3 DNA: TGTGCCAGCAGCCCATCTAGCGTCGGCTACAATGAGCAGTTCTTC
CDR3 protein: CASSPSSVGYNEQFF

V gene: TRBV7-2
D gene: TRBD2
clone size: many
J gene: TRBJ2-5
CDR3 DNA: TGTGCCAGCAGCTTAGTCGGGGGGACGGCCTCGGGGACCCAGTACTTC
CDR3 protein: CASSLVGGTASGTQYF

V gene: TRBV6-1
D gene: NA
clone size: NA
J gene: TRBJ1-4
CDR3 DNA: TGTGCCAGCAGTGAAGTATGGGGAGATGATGAAAAACTGTTTTTT
CDR3 protein: CASSEVWGDDEKLFF

V gene: TRBV19
D gene: NA
clone size: NA
J gene: TRBJ2-3
CDR3 DNA: TGTGCCAGTAGTATGGATCGGGGCACAGATACGCAGTATTTT
CDR3 protein: CASSMDRGTDTQYF

V gene: TRBV12-3/TRBV12-4
D gene: TRBD1
clone size: NA
J gene: TRBJ1-5
CDR3 DNA: TGTGCCAGCAGTTTAGCGCAAGGACAGGGAATGCCCCAGCATTTT
CDR3 protein: CASSLAQGQGMPQHF

V gene: TRBV19
D gene: NA
clone size: once
J gene: TRBJ1-4
CDR3 DNA: TGTGCCAGTAGGAATGAGGGGGAAAAACTGTTTTTT
CDR3 protein: CASRNEGEKLFF

V gene: TRBV19
D gene: NA
clone size: NA
J gene: TRBJ1-2
CDR3 DNA: TGTGCCAGTACCAAGGACAGCCAACGGAACTATGGCTACACCTTC
CDR3 protein: CASTKDSQRNYGYTF

V gene: TRBV5-5
D gene: NA
clone size: many
J gene: TRBJ1-2
CDR3 DNA: TGTGCCAGCAGCTTGGGCGGGGATCACGTAAACTATGGCTACACCTTC
CDR3 protein: CASSLGGDHVNYGYTF

V gene: TRBV20-1
D gene: NA
clone size: many
J gene: TRBJ2-3
CDR3 DNA: TGCAGTGCTAGTACTAGCCTAAACACAGATACGCAGTATTTT
CDR3 protein: CSASTSLNTDTQYF

V gene: TRBV11-1
D gene: NA
clone size: NA
J gene: TRBJ2-7
CDR3 DNA: TGTGCCAGCAGCTTAGTGGCCGGGACGGGGTCTTACGAGCAGTACTTC
CDR3 protein: CASSLVAGTGSYEQYF

V gene: TRBV12-3/TRBV12-4
D gene: NA
clone size: many
J gene: TRBJ2-2
CDR3 DNA: TGTGCCAGCAGACGAAACGGGGCCCCAGGGGAGCTGTTTTTT
CDR3 protein: CASRRNGAPGELFF

V gene: TRBV2
D gene: NA
clone size: many
J gene: TRBJ2-1
CDR3 DNA: TGTGCCAGCAGTGCTAGCGCCAGATCCTACAATGAGCAGTTCTTC
CDR3 protein: CASSASARSYNEQFF

V gene: TRBV24-1
D gene: NA
clone size: NA
J gene: TRBJ1-6
CDR3 DNA: TGTGCCACCGGTATTCGTGGGGACCCCCTCCACTTT
CDR3 protein: CATGIRGDPLHF

V gene: TRBV2
D gene: NA
clone size: NA
J gene: TRBJ2-5
CDR3 DNA: TGTGCCAGTTTTAGCGCCCAAGAGACCCAGTACTTC
CDR3 protein: CASFSAQETQYF